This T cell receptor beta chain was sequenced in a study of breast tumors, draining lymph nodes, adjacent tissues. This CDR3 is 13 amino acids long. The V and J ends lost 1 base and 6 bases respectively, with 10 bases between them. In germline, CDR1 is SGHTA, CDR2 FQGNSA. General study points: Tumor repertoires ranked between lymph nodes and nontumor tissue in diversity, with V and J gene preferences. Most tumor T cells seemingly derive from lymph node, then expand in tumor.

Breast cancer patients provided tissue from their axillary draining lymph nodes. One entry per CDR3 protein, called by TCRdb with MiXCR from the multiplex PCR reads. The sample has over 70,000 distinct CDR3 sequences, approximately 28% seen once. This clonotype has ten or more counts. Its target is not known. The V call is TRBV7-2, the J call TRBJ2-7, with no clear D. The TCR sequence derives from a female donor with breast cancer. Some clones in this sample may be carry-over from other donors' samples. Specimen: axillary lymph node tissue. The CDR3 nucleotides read TGTGCCAGCAGCTTAGTCTCTTCGAGCGAGCAGTACTTC. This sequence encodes CASSLVSSSEQYF.